This is a list of T cell receptor beta chains from one sample in a study of blood T cell repertoires in COVID-19. Sequencing was performed with immunoSEQ multiplex PCR; in TCRdb, only in-frame clones are kept and a portion is missing. The table shows 150,000 to 200,000 clones, with roughly three quarters occurring only once. Sequencing was carried out using peripheral blood. All receptors derive from a man aged 55 to 69 with active or convalescent COVID-19. Both conserved end residues are trimmed from each CDR3.

TRBV28	TRBJ1-1	ASSFGGRTEAF
TRBV3-1/TRBV3-2	TRBJ2-3	ASSQVGALAGSTDTQY
TRBV2	TRBJ2-7	ASVRDRGLGEQY
TRBV27	TRBJ1-2	ASRGASGYT
TRBV5-1	TRBJ2-7	ASSLFLAGGSYEQY
TRBV12-3/TRBV12-4	TRBJ2-7	ASSQTRFMEY
TRBV7-8	TRBJ1-3	ASSPPGTASGNTIY
TRBV4-3	TRBJ2-7	ASSQMTSGSYEQY
TRBV4-3	TRBJ1-2	ASRQGAGGYT
TRBV4-3	TRBJ1-2	ASSQDLGGTECS
TRBV5-6	TRBJ2-1	ASSLAGTLYNEQF
TRBV29-1	TRBJ1-1	SVPSTF
TRBV6-5	TRBJ1-5	ASILRQGSLPRH
TRBV10-3	TRBJ1-2	AISESGQGGHGYT
TRBV10-3	TRBJ2-7	AISESGFSYEQY
TRBV6-2/TRBV6-3	TRBJ2-3	ASSPGRTSGTDTQY
TRBV27	TRBJ1-1	ASSGGVPGFTEAF
TRBV9	TRBJ2-1	ASSVDPLAGAQSSYNEQF
TRBV18	TRBJ1-2	ASSFTQGQNNYGYT
TRBV6-5	TRBJ1-6	ASSYVTGGRNSPLH
TRBV11-2	TRBJ2-3	ASSALAVTQY
TRBV7-2	TRBJ1-2	ASSPLRDYGYT
TRBV7-8	TRBJ1-5	ASSSLNQPQH
TRBV6-2/TRBV6-3	TRBJ2-1	ASSSERGLSSYNEQF
TRBV9	TRBJ2-1	ASSVSGGREGEQF
TRBV7-2	TRBJ1-6	ASSRYRAGNNSPLH
TRBV28	TRBJ1-1	ASSLVGLKDTEAF
TRBV20-1	TRBJ2-7	SASDLFYPYEQY
TRBV28	TRBJ1-2	ASSLPRGSGTNGYT
TRBV5-1	TRBJ1-1	ASSETDMNTEAF
TRBV5-1	TRBJ2-1	ASSSLSGELAGGGF
TRBV21-1	TRBJ1-2	ASSRKMLRVSGYT
TRBV9	TRBJ1-1	ASNRQGEGEAF
TRBV27	TRBJ2-1	ASSLTRGSYNEQF
TRBV5-4	TRBJ2-6	ASSSLAGAGANVLT
TRBV29-1	TRBJ2-3	SVGGLAGGQTDTQY
TRBV7-2	TRBJ2-1	ASSLSLQGVQF
TRBV20-1	TRBJ2-2	SATGGGELF
TRBV19	TRBJ2-7	ASSNGLEQY
TRBV5-1	TRBJ2-1	ASSPGQDYNEQF
TRBV18	TRBJ2-2	ASSTKQVLTGELF
TRBV6-5	TRBJ1-5	ASSPGQGVQPQH
TRBV6-5	TRBJ1-2	ASSRTSNYGYT
TRBV10-3	TRBJ2-2	AISAGSGSTGELF
TRBV28	TRBJ1-4	ASRTGFDEKLF
TRBV30	TRBJ2-3	AWSVSGKDTQY
TRBV6-5	TRBJ2-7	ASSDRGGRDEQY
TRBV3-1/TRBV3-2	TRBJ2-5	ASSPLVVLQETQY
TRBV10-3	TRBJ2-7	ATVDREEKY